The clone carrying this T cell receptor beta chain came up a few times. The germline gives CDR1 SQVTM, CDR2 ANQGSEA. The germline V and J ends were trimmed by 7 bases and 3 bases, with 12 bases remaining between them. This CDR3 region has 13 residues. Extracted from the samples, RNA was reverse transcribed into cDNA to serve as the sequencing template. Assay used: immunoSEQ multiplex PCR; TCRdb lists only in-frame clones, some missing. The sample records 100,000 to 150,000 clones, around two fifths being singletons. This specimen belongs to a study of CD8+ T cells in alopecia areata. Source material: CD4+ T cells sorted from blood. This rearrangement joins TRBV29-1 to TRBJ2-2; D is unresolved. This TCR was recovered from a human donor with alopecia areata. This chain's CDR3 is CSGARADTGELFF. For the CDR3, the DNA is TGCAGCGGTGCTCGGGCGGACACCGGGGAGCTGTTTTTT.